Listed below are T cell receptor beta chains from one sample, sequenced in a study of cytomegalovirus exposure and HLA in healthy donors. Sequencing used immunoSEQ multiplex PCR; TCRdb keeps in-frame clones, though not all of them. The sample records 210,000 or so clones, about 91% being singletons. The sample was PBMCs. These receptors were taken from a woman between 18 and 29 years old in good health and CMV-seronegative. The CDR3 runs from the conserved cysteine through the conserved F or W. The D gene is left open where the match is weak. Not all rows give a size; the values are once, few, many and, for expanded clones, a class.

j_gene	abundance	d_gene	v_gene	CDR3nt	CDR3aa
TRBJ2-5	few	TRBD2	TRBV10-2	TGCGCCAGCGTTAGGGTAGCGGGAGCCCTCGGGGAGACCCAGTACTTC	CASVRVAGALGETQYF
TRBJ2-1	.	TRBD2	TRBV5-4	TGTGCCAGCAGCTTGGAGACTAGCAGTAATGAGCAGTTCTTC	CASSLETSSNEQFF
TRBJ2-1	.	TRBD2	TRBV29-1	TGCAGCGTTGGGTTAAAGACTAGCGGGAACCTCATTGAGCAGTTCTTC	CSVGLKTSGNLIEQFF
TRBJ2-7	once	TRBD1	TRBV18	TGTGCCAGCTCACCACCTATTGGACAGGGGGCCTACGAGCAGTACTTC	CASSPPIGQGAYEQYF
TRBJ2-7	.	.	TRBV27	TGTGCCAGCAGCCGTAAGCCCCAGGGCGTGACCTACGAGCAGTACTTC	CASSRKPQGVTYEQYF
TRBJ2-7	.	TRBD1	TRBV29-1	TGCAGCGTTGAAGATACTTGGGACAGGGGGGATTCCTACGAGCAGTACTTC	CSVEDTWDRGDSYEQYF
TRBJ1-5	.	.	TRBV19	TGTGCCAGTAGACAACTATTCGACGACGCTCAGCCCCAGCATTTT	CASRQLFDDAQPQHF
TRBJ1-1	.	.	TRBV2	TGTGCCAGCCCCCCAAGGAGGGGTACGAACACTGAAGCTTTCTTT	CASPPRRGTNTEAFF
TRBJ2-7	.	.	TRBV27	TGTGCCAGCAGAGGAACTACAGGGCCGGGCTACGAGCAGTACTTC	CASRGTTGPGYEQYF
TRBJ1-4	.	TRBD1	TRBV4-1	TGCGCCAGCAGCCAAGGTCTACAGGGGGGCGAAAAACTGTTTTTT	CASSQGLQGGEKLFF
TRBJ1-1	.	TRBD1	TRBV27	TGTGCCAGCAGTTCCACGACAGGGACCATGAACACTGAAGCTTTCTTT	CASSSTTGTMNTEAFF
TRBJ1-5	.	.	TRBV28	TGTGCCAGCAGTCCCTACGTGGCAGGGGAGAATCAGCCCCAGCATTTT	CASSPYVAGENQPQHF
TRBJ2-7	.	.	TRBV11-1	TGTGCCAGCAGCTCAGACAGCACCTACGAGCAGTACTTC	CASSSDSTYEQYF
TRBJ2-2	.	.	TRBV4-2	TGTGCCACAGGGGCTTTAGTGGGCACCGGGGAGCTGTTTTTT	CATGALVGTGELFF
TRBJ1-2	.	.	TRBV27	TGTGCCAGCAGCTCGACCCCTCTAGGAGGCTACACCTTC	CASSSTPLGGYTF
TRBJ2-4	.	.	TRBV5-8	TGTGCCAGCAGCCCCCCTCGGGGGAGCGTGGGTTTTGACATTCAGTACTTC	CASSPPRGSVGFDIQYF
TRBJ2-1	.	TRBD2	TRBV6-5	TGTGCCAGCAGTTACTCGACTAGCGGGACCTACAATGAGCAGTTCTTC	CASSYSTSGTYNEQFF
TRBJ1-5	.	.	TRBV6-6	TGTGCCAGCAGTTATTCGGACAGCCATCAGCCCCAGCATTTT	CASSYSDSHQPQHF
TRBJ2-1	.	TRBD2	TRBV30	TGTGCCTGGAGATGGGGGACTAGCGAATGGAATGAGCAGTTCTTC	CAWRWGTSEWNEQFF
TRBJ2-3	few	TRBD1	TRBV7-9	TGTGCCAGCAGCTCCTTACAGGGGTCAGATACGCAGTATTTT	CASSSLQGSDTQYF
TRBJ1-4	.	TRBD1	TRBV2	TGTGCCAGCAGTGCAGGGACAGGGGGCAACACTAATGAAAAACTGTTTTTT	CASSAGTGGNTNEKLFF
TRBJ2-7	.	.	TRBV30	TGTGCCTGGAGTGGAGGGAGGCCGGGTGACGAGCAGTACTTC	CAWSGGRPGDEQYF
TRBJ1-1	.	TRBD1	TRBV29-1	TGCAGCGTAAAACAGGGGGGAACGAACACTGAAGCTTTCTTT	CSVKQGGTNTEAFF
TRBJ2-1	.	.	TRBV5-1	TGCGCCAGCAGCTTGCCCCTGGAGGGTGTATCCTACAATGAGCAGTTCTTC	CASSLPLEGVSYNEQFF
TRBJ1-1	.	.	TRBV25-1	TGTGCCAGCAGTCTCTCGGGGTTTGGCACTGAAGCTTTCTTT	CASSLSGFGTEAFF
TRBJ2-7	.	TRBD1	TRBV5-1	TGCGCCAGCAGCTTGGGAGGGACAGGGAAGAACGAGCAGTACTTC	CASSLGGTGKNEQYF
TRBJ1-1	.	TRBD1	TRBV5-1	TGCGCCAGCAGCTCCGGGACAGGGAACACTGAAGCTTTCTTT	CASSSGTGNTEAFF
TRBJ2-7	.	.	TRBV5-1	TGCGCCAGCAGCTTTCACGAGGGAACCTACGAGCAGTACTTC	CASSFHEGTYEQYF
TRBJ2-3	.	.	TRBV27	TGTGCCAGCAGTAAAAGACGACAGCCAGATACGCAGTATTTT	CASSKRRQPDTQYF
TRBJ1-1	.	.	TRBV6-5	TGTGCCAGCAGTTACTATACAGGGTACACTGAAGCTTTCTTT	CASSYYTGYTEAFF
TRBJ1-4	.	TRBD1	TRBV5-6	TGTGCCAGCAGCCTAAAGACAGGGGGCCTTGAAAAACTGTTTTTT	CASSLKTGGLEKLFF
TRBJ1-1	.	.	TRBV5-1	TGCGCCAGCAGCCGGGAGGTGGGAGACTTGAACACTGAAGCTTTCTTT	CASSREVGDLNTEAFF
TRBJ1-5	.	TRBD1	TRBV28	TGTGCCACTTACCGACAGGGAATAGGGCAGCCCCAGCATTTT	CATYRQGIGQPQHF
TRBJ2-3	.	.	TRBV5-4	TGTGCCAGCAGCTTGGGTCAGACTAGCACAGATACGCAGTATTTT	CASSLGQTSTDTQYF
TRBJ2-7	.	TRBD1	TRBV6-1	TGTGCCAGCAGCGACCGCGACAGGGGAGACTACGAGCAGTACTTC	CASSDRDRGDYEQYF
TRBJ2-7	.	TRBD2	TRBV27	TGTGCCAGTAGTTTCGTTAGCGGGAGGACTCGGGAGCAGTACTTC	CASSFVSGRTREQYF
TRBJ1-1	.	TRBD1	TRBV27	TGTGCCAGCGGGACAGGGAACCTTCCGAACACTGAAGCTTTCTTT	CASGTGNLPNTEAFF
TRBJ2-5	.	TRBD2	TRBV6-1	TGTGCCAGCAGTGATTCGCCAGCGGGAGGAGAGACCCAGTACTTC	CASSDSPAGGETQYF
TRBJ2-1	.	TRBD2	TRBV5-4	TGTGCCAGCAGCTTGGCCCCTACTAGCGGCAATGAGCAGTTCTTC	CASSLAPTSGNEQFF
TRBJ2-3	.	TRBD1	TRBV4-2	TGTGCCAGCAGCCAGGGTCCCGACAGGGCGGATACGCAGTATTTT	CASSQGPDRADTQYF
TRBJ2-1	.	.	TRBV19	TGTGCCAGTAGTCCGGGACTTGGGTACAATGAGCAGTTCTTC	CASSPGLGYNEQFF
TRBJ2-1	.	TRBD2	TRBV9	TGTGCCAGCAGCCCAGCCGGGACTAGCGGGAGGACGGCCTACAATGAGCAGTTCTTC	CASSPAGTSGRTAYNEQFF
TRBJ1-1	.	.	TRBV10-3	TGTGCCATCAGGAACCCGAGAACGGACACTGAAGCTTTCTTT	CAIRNPRTDTEAFF
TRBJ2-5	.	.	TRBV30	TGTGCCTGGAGTGTACTTCTAGCCCCACAAGAGACCCAGTACTTC	CAWSVLLAPQETQYF
TRBJ1-1	.	TRBD1	TRBV5-1	TGCGCCACCGCCTCAGGGGGTGGCACTGAAGCTTTCTTT	CATASGGGTEAFF
TRBJ2-1	.	TRBD2	TRBV6-5	TGTGCCAGCAGTCCTAGCGGGAGTTACAATGAGCAGTTCTTC	CASSPSGSYNEQFF
TRBJ1-1	.	TRBD1	TRBV19	TGTGCCAGTAGTAGGGACAGGGGGCCGAACACTGAAGCTTTCTTT	CASSRDRGPNTEAFF
TRBJ2-2	.	TRBD2	TRBV10-3	TGTGCCATCGCGATAGCGGGAGGGCAAGGCACCGGGGAGCTGTTTTTT	CAIAIAGGQGTGELFF
TRBJ2-7	.	.	TRBV1	TGCACCAGCAGCCAAGGACTAGCGGCATACTACGAGCAGTACTTC	CTSSQGLAAYYEQYF
TRBJ1-2	.	TRBD1	TRBV7-8	TGTGCCAGCAGCTTAGAGGGACAGGGATTATCCTATGGCTACACCTTC	CASSLEGQGLSYGYTF
TRBJ2-2	.	TRBD1	TRBV2	TGTGCCAGCAGTGTAACAGGGGCCCTCCGGGAGCTGTTTTTT	CASSVTGALRELFF
TRBJ1-1	.	TRBD1	TRBV6-1	TGTGCCAGCAGTGAATCAGGGGGTAGGAACACTGAAGCTTTCTTT	CASSESGGRNTEAFF
TRBJ2-5	.	.	TRBV2	TGTGCCAGGCGGGTAACGACACTTAAAAAAGAGACCCAGTACTTC	CARRVTTLKKETQYF
TRBJ2-1	.	.	TRBV28	TGTGCCAGCAGCTCCCTAGGTGATGAGCAGTTCTTC	CASSSLGDEQFF
TRBJ1-1	.	.	TRBV5-4	TGTGCCAGCAGCTTGGGAGGAGTTATCGGGAACACTGAAGCTTTCTTT	CASSLGGVIGNTEAFF
TRBJ2-3	.	TRBD2	TRBV7-9	TGTGCCAGCAGCTCCTTGACTAGCGGGATAGCAGATACGCAGTATTTT	CASSSLTSGIADTQYF